This TCR beta chain was obtained from a study of blood T cell repertoires in COVID-19. The method was immunoSEQ multiplex PCR; TCRdb's version includes in-frame clones alone and lacks a portion of them. The profile covers 200,000 to 300,000 clones, with more than 70% appearing a single time and 2.5% taken by the ten largest. This clone was counted many times. Participants, about 18 to 90 years old, spanned about two dozen US areas. CDR3 size: 16 residues. The ends lost 4 bases at V and 1 base at J; junction bases unmatched: 4. The V gene's germline CDR1 is KGHDR and CDR2 SFDVKD. The sample comprised PBMCs or T cells enriched from blood (not recorded which). The receptor comes from a woman between 35 and 50 years old with acute COVID-19. This chain joins TRBV24-1 and TRBJ2-3; 10 nucleotides align to TRBD2. CDR3 protein: CATSDQLAGGTDTQYF. CDR3 in DNA: TGTGCCACCAGTGACCAGCTAGCGGGGGGCACAGATACGCAGTATTTT.